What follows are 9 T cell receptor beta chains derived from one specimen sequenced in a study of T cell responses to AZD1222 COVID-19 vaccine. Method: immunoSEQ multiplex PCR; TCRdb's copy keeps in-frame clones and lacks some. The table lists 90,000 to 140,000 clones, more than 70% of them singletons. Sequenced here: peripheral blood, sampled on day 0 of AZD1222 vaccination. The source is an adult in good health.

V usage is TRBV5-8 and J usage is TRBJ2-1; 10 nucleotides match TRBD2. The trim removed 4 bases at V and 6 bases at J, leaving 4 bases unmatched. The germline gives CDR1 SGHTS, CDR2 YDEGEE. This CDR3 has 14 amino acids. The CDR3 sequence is CASSAGLASNEQFF. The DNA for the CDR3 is TGTGCCAGCAGCGCGGGACTAGCGAGCAATGAGCAGTTCTTC.

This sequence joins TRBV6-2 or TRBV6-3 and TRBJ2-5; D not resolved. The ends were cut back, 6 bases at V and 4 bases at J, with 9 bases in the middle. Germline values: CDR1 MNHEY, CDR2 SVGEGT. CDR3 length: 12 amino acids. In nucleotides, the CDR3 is TGTGCCAGCAGCCCGGGTCCAGAGACCCAGTACTTC. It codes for CASSPGPETQYF.

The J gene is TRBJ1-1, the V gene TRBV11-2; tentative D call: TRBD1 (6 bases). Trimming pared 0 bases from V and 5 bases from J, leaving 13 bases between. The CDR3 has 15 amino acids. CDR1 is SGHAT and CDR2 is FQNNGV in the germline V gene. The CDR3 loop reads CASSLDGGATTEAFF. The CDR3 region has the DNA TGTGCCAGCAGCTTAGATGGGGGGGCAACGACTGAAGCTTTCTTT.

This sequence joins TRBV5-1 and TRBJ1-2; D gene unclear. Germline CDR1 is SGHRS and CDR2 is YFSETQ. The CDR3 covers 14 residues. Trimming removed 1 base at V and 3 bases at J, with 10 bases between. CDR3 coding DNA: TGCGCCAGCAGCTTGAATCCTCTGGACTATGGCTACACCTTC. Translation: CASSLNPLDYGYTF.

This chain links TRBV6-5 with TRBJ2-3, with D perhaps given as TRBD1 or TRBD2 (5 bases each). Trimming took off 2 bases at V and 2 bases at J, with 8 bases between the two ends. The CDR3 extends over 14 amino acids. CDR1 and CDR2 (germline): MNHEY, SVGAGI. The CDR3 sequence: CASSYRGDTDTQYF. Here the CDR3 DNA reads TGTGCCAGCAGTTACCGGGGCGACACAGATACGCAGTATTTT.

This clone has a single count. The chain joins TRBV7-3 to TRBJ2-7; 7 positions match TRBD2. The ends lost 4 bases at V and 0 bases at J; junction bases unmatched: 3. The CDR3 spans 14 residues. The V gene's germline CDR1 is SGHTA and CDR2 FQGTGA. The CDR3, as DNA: TGTGCCAGCAGCTCTAGCGGTAACTCCTACGAGCAGTACTTC. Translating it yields CASSSSGNSYEQYF.

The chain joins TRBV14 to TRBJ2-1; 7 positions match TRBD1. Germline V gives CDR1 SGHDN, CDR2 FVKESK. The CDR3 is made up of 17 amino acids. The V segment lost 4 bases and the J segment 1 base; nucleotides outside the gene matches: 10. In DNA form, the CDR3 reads TGTGCCAGCAGCCTTAGGGCCGGGACAGAATCCTACAATGAGCAGTTCTTC. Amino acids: CASSLRAGTESYNEQFF.

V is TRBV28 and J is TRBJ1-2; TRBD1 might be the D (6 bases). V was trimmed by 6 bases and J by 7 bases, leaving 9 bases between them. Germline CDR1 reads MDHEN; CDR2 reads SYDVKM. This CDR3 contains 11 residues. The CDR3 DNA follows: TGTGCCAGCAGACAGGGTTCTGGCTACACCTTC. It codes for CASRQGSGYTF.

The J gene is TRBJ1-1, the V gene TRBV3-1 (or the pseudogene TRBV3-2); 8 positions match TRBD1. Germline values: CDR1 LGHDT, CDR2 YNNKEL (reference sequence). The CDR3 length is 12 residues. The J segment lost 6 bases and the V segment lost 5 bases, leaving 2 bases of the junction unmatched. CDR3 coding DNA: TGTGCCAGCAGCGTACAGGGGGCTGAAGCTTTCTTT. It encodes CASSVQGAEAFF.